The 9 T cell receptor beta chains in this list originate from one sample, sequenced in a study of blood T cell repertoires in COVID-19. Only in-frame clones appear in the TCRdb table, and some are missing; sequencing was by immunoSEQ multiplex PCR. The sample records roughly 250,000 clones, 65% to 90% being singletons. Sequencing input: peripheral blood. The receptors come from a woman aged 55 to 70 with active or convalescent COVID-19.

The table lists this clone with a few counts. For the CDR3, the DNA is TGTGCCACCTTCCGAGTAGACTATGGCTACACCTTC. Protein product: CATFRVDYGYTF. The chain employs TRBV2 and TRBJ1-2; D not resolved. Between the trimmed V and J ends, which lost 10 bases and 3 bases, there was a span of 12 bases. In germline, CDR1 is SNHLY, CDR2 FYNNEI. This CDR3 has 12 amino acids.

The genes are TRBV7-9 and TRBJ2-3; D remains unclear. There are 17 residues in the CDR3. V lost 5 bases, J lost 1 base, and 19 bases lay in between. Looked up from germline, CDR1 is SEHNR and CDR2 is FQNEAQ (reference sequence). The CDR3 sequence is CASSRRGVAIGTDTQYF. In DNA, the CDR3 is TGTGCCAGCAGCCGACGCGGAGTGGCTATAGGCACAGATACGCAGTATTTT.

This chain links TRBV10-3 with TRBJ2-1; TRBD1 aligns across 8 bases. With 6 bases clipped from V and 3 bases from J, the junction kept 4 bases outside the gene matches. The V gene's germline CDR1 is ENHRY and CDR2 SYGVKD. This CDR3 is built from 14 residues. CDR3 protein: CAIRDRGDYNEQFF. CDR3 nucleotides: TGTGCCATCAGAGACAGGGGAGACTACAATGAGCAGTTCTTC.

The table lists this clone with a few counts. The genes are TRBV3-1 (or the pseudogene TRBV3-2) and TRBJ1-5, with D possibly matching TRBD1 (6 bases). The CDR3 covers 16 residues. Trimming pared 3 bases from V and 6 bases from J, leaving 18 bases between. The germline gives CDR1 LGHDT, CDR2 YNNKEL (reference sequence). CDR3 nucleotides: TGTGCCAGCAGCCAGAATCCCGACAGGTCGGGTCAGCCCCAGCATTTT. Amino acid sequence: CASSQNPDRSGQPQHF.

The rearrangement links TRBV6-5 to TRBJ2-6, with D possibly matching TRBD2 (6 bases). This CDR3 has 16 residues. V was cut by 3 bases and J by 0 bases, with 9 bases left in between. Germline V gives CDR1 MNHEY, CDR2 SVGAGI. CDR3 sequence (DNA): TGTGCCAGCAGTTATAGGAGGGACTCTGGGGCCAACGTCCTGACTTTC. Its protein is CASSYRRDSGANVLTF.

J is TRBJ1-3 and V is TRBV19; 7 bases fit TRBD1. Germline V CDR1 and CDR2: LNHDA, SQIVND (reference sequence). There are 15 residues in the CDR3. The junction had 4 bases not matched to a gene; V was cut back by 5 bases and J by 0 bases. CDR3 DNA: TGTGCCAGTAGTCCCCACAGGGGCTCTGGAAACACCATATATTTT. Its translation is CASSPHRGSGNTIYF.

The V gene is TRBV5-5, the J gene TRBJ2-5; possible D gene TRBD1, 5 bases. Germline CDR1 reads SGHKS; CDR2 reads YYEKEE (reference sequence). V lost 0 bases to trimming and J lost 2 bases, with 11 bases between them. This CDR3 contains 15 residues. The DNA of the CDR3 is TGTGCCAGCAGCTTGGGAGGAAGGGGACAAGAGACCCAGTACTTC. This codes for CASSLGGRGQETQYF.

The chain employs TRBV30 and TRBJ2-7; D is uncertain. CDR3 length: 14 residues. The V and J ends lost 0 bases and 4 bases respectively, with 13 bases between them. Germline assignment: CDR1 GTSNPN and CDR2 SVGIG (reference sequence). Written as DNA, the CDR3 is TGTGCCTGGAGTGTCCCGGAACAGTTATACGAGCAGTACTTC. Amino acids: CAWSVPEQLYEQYF.

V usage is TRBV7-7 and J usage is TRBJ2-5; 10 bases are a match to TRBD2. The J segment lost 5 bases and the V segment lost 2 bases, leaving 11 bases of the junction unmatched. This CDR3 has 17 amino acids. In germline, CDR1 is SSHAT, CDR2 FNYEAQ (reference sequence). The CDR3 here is CASSLKGEAGGRETQYF. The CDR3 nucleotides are TGTGCCAGCAGCTTAAAGGGTGAAGCGGGGGGGCGCGAGACCCAGTACTTC.